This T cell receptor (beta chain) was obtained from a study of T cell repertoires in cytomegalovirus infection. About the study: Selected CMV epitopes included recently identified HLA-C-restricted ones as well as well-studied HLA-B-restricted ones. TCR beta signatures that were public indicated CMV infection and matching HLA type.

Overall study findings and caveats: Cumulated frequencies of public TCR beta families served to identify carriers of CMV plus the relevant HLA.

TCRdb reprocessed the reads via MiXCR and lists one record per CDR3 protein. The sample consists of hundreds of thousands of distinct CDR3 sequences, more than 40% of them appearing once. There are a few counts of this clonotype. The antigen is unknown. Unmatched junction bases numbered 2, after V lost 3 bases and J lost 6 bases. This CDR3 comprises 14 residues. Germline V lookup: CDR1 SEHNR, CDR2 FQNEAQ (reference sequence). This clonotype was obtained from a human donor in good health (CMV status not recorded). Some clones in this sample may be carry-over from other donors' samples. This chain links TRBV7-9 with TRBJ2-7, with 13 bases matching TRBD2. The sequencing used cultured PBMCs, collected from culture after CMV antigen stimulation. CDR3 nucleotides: TGTGCCAGCAGCTTCGGGACTAGCGGGACCGAGCAGTACTTC. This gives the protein CASSFGTSGTEQYF. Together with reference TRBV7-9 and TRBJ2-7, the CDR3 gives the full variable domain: DTGVSQNPRHKITKRGQNVTFRCDPISEHNRLYWYRQTLGQGPEFLTYFQNEAQLEKSRLLSDRFSAERPKGSFSTLEIQRTEQGDSAMYLCASSFGTSGTEQYFGPGTRLTVT.